Listed here are 18 T cell receptor beta chains from one sample, sequenced in a study of blood T cells in healthy people across ages. Through a sample-barcoded 5' primer and a J-beta primer mix, a second PCR was run for roughly 6 to 12 cycles. TCRdb itself ran the 5' RACE reads through MiXCR, one entry per CDR3 protein. The data hold about 1.4 million distinct CDR3 sequences, with 59% observed a single time. Sample: blood. Source of these receptors: a man between 18 and 35 years old in good health.

This sequence joins TRBV3-1 and TRBJ2-1; 10 positions match TRBD2. The CDR3 is made up of 15 amino acids. The germline CDR1 and CDR2 sequences are LGHDT and YNNKEL (reference sequence). V lost 3 bases, J lost 9 bases, and 8 bases stayed unmatched. The CDR3 region is CASSQEREGDPEQFF. CDR3 in DNA: TGTGCCAGCAGCCAGGAGCGGGAGGGGGATCCTGAGCAGTTCTTC.

In this sample, this clonotype turned up a few times. V is TRBV7-2 and J is TRBJ2-6, with D possibly matching TRBD2 (6 bases). In germline, CDR1 is SGHTA, CDR2 FQGNSA. The CDR3 runs 19 residues. The V end was cut by 4 bases, the J end by 1 base, with 20 bases between. CDR3 in DNA: TGTGCCAGCAGCTCGTTCGGGACTCTCCTACCTTCTGGGGCCAACGTCCTGACTTTC. Protein product: CASSSFGTLLPSGANVLTF.

This clonotype was counted between two and nine times. The chain uses TRBV6-2 or TRBV6-3 and TRBJ2-1, with D uncertain. V was cut by 5 bases and J by 9 bases, with 8 bases left in between. CDR1 is MNHEY, CDR2 SVGEGT, per germline. The CDR3 runs 11 residues. The CDR3 coding sequence is TGTGCCAGCAGTAACCTCGGTGAGCAGTTCTTC. It is translated as CASSNLGEQFF.

Turning to this clonotype: One end of the junction fails to match germline, which may point to a read error. This chain connects TRBV20-1 to TRBJ2-1; possible D gene TRBD2, 6 bases. The CDR3 sequence is 14 residues long. From germline, CDR1 is DFQATT and CDR2 SNEGSKA (reference sequence). As DNA, the CDR3 is TGCAGTGCTGGAGACTGGGGGGTTTACAATGAGCAGTTCTTC. Translating gives CSAGDWGVYNEQFF.

This clonotype has just one count. The chain employs TRBV29-1 and TRBJ2-5, with a possible D match to TRBD1 (5 bases). Trimming pared 3 bases from V and 2 bases from J, leaving 16 bases between. Germline CDR1 reads SQVTM; CDR2 reads ANQGSEA. The CDR3 totals 15 residues. CDR3 sequence reads: CSVERASDTQETQYF. In DNA form, the CDR3 reads TGCAGCGTTGAGAGAGCTTCGGACACTCAAGAGACCCAGTACTTC.

The chain links TRBV2 to TRBJ2-1; 8 nucleotides match TRBD1. Germline CDR1 is SNHLY and CDR2 is FYNNEI. V lost 3 bases, J lost 6 bases, and 7 bases stayed unmatched. The CDR3 loop spans 15 amino acids. CDR3 protein: CASSDMDRVPNEQFF. The DNA of the CDR3 is TGTGCCAGCAGTGACATGGACAGGGTCCCCAATGAGCAGTTCTTC.

For this clonotype: An end of the junction differs from the germline gene, which may be a read error. This chain connects TRBV12-3 or TRBV12-4 to TRBJ2-1; no clear D. CDR3 length: 12 amino acids. The CDR3 region has the DNA TGTGCCAGCACTCCTGATATGGATGAGCGGTTCTTC. This sequence encodes CASTPDMDERFF.

In this sample, this clonotype turned up a few times. The V and J genes are TRBV4-3 and TRBJ2-1; perhaps TRBD2 as D (5 bases). The germline CDR1 and CDR2 sequences are LGHNA and YSLEER. V was cut by 4 bases and J by 0 bases, with 13 bases left in between. There are 16 residues in the CDR3. The CDR3 DNA follows: TGCGCCAGCAGCCTTTCACCCGGACTCTCCTACAATGAGCAGTTCTTC. Residues: CASSLSPGLSYNEQFF.

This chain links TRBV20-1 with TRBJ2-4; 9 bases are shared with TRBD1. The J call may be in error: the DNA end matches TRBJ2-7 better. The CDR3 covers 15 residues. Germline assignment: CDR1 DFQATT and CDR2 SNEGSKA (reference sequence). CDR3 nucleotide sequence: TGCAGTGCACCAAACAGCGGGACAGGGACCTACGAGCAGTACTTC. It specifies CSAPNSGTGTYEQYF.

V is TRBV4-1 and J is TRBJ1-5; 10 bases are shared with TRBD1. Losses at the gene ends were 2 bases for V and 4 bases for J; bases not matched to a gene: 2. The CDR3 is 15 residues long. Germline-derived CDR1 and CDR2 are MGHRA and YSYEKL. The CDR3 coding sequence is TGCGCCAGCAGCCAACAGGGACAGGGGAATCAGCCCCAGCATTTT. Translation gives CASSQQGQGNQPQHF.

This clonotype has more than one count but fewer than ten. The chain joins TRBV4-1 to TRBJ2-7; the D gene is possibly TRBD2 (5 bases). Germline assignment: CDR1 MGHRA and CDR2 YSYEKL. The V gene lost 0 bases and the J gene lost 5 bases, with 8 bases spanning the gap. The CDR3 contains 13 residues. The CDR3 bases are TGCGCCAGCAGCCAAGAGACGGGAAACGAGCAGTACTTC. This gives the protein CASSQETGNEQYF.

Only one count was recorded for this clonotype. The chain is built from TRBV28 and TRBJ2-1; 7 nucleotides line up with TRBD1. The germline V gene has CDR1 MDHEN and CDR2 SYDVKM. The V and J ends lost 2 bases and 7 bases, in that order; junction bases with no gene match: 8. CDR3 length: 15 amino acids. The chain's CDR3 is CASSLRQGVRNEQFF. CDR3 sequence (DNA): TGTGCCAGCAGTTTAAGACAGGGAGTAAGGAATGAGCAGTTCTTC.

The chain couples TRBV15 to TRBJ1-6; D is uncertain. Trimming stripped 0 bases from V and 6 bases from J, with 9 bases between. Germline assignment: CDR1 LNHNV and CDR2 YYDKDF (reference sequence). The CDR3 is 15 amino acids. Written as DNA, the CDR3 is TGTGCCACCAGCAGAGACGACTTCCTTAATTCACCCCTCCACTTT. This translates into CATSRDDFLNSPLHF.

CDR3 in amino acids: CASRAANTEAFF. In nucleotides, the CDR3 is TGTGCCAGCAGGGCAGCGAACACTGAAGCTTTCTTT. The rearrangement links TRBV6-1 to TRBJ1-1; D unclear. CDR1 is MNHNS, CDR2 SASEGT, per germline. V gave up 6 bases and J gave up 1 base, with 6 bases separating them. This CDR3 region has 12 residues.

The chain combines TRBV7-8 with TRBJ1-1, with TRBD1 matching over 7 bases. Germline V gene data show CDR1 as SGHVS and CDR2 as FQNEAQ. The CDR3 contains 14 residues. Unmatched junction bases numbered 7, after V lost 1 base and J lost 8 bases. The CDR3: CASSLEPMGQEAFF. As DNA, the CDR3 is TGTGCCAGCAGCTTAGAGCCGATGGGACAGGAAGCTTTCTTT.

V is TRBV20-1 and J is TRBJ2-7, with 12 bases matching TRBD2. Germline V lookup: CDR1 DFQATT, CDR2 SNEGSKA (reference sequence). This CDR3 has 13 amino acids. Trimming removed 6 bases from V and 6 bases from J; junction bases left unmatched: 6. CDR3 sequence (DNA): TGCAGTGCAGGACTAGCGGGATATGGCGAGCAGTACTTC. It specifies CSAGLAGYGEQYF.

This clonotype was detected only a few times. The V gene is TRBV7-2, the J gene TRBJ1-2; D remains ambiguous. Germline-derived CDR1 and CDR2 are SGHTA and FQGNSA. CDR3 length: 15 residues. V was pared by 1 base and J by 2 bases, with 11 bases between. The CDR3 protein is CASSLGSGINYGYTF. CDR3 coding DNA: TGTGCCAGCAGCTTAGGGTCAGGCATCAACTATGGCTACACCTTC.

This clonotype was counted a few times. The gene calls are TRBV4-1 and TRBJ2-7; the D gene could be TRBD1 or TRBD2 (6 bases each). The CDR3 contains 17 residues. V was shortened by 0 bases and J by 4 bases, with 19 bases between the two germline ends. CDR1 and CDR2 from the germline V gene are MGHRA and YSYEKL. CDR3 DNA: TGCGCCAGCAGCCAAGAGGGGGCTAGCGACCAGAGATACGAGCAGTACTTC. Its translation: CASSQEGASDQRYEQYF.